Listed below are T cell receptor beta chains from one sample, sequenced in a study of T cells in Graves' hyperthyroidism and ophthalmopathy. Using its own MiXCR run on the multiplex PCR reads, TCRdb lists one record per CDR3 protein. The repertoire holds a few hundred thousand distinct CDR3 sequences, approximately 15% seen once, with approximately 29% in the top ten. The sample was blood. These TCRs come from a woman in her thirties with Graves' hyperthyroidism. Each CDR3 is given with its conserved first and last residue.

J: TRBJ2-7; V: TRBV28; CDR3: CASSLPGALTYEQYF
J: TRBJ1-5; V: TRBV20-1; CDR3: CSARRGTDRNQPQHF
J: TRBJ2-1; V: TRBV12-3/TRBV12-4; CDR3: CASSLIRNEQFF
J: TRBJ2-3; V: TRBV28; CDR3: CASSHDWTDSTDTQYF
J: TRBJ1-6; V: TRBV12-3/TRBV12-4; CDR3: CASSYRGDLSSYNSPLHF
J: TRBJ2-7; V: TRBV7-3; CDR3: CASSPQAGGSYEQYF
J: TRBJ2-7; V: TRBV5-4; CDR3: CASSLGLSRTFLTEQYF
J: TRBJ2-5; V: TRBV6-5; CDR3: CASSYLGTGETQYF
J: TRBJ1-4; V: TRBV9; CDR3: CASTRRGQGNEKLFF
J: TRBJ2-1; V: TRBV6-1; CDR3: CASSYRAGRNNEQFF
J: TRBJ1-2; V: TRBV7-9; CDR3: CASSLRRQNYGYTF
J: TRBJ1-2; V: TRBV20-1; CDR3: CSAPTGDYGYTF
J: TRBJ1-1; V: TRBV20-1; CDR3: CSAIFQVWDTEAFF
J: TRBJ2-7; V: TRBV7-6; CDR3: CASSPRKWGEQYF
J: TRBJ2-1; V: TRBV25-1; CDR3: CASSPVAGGVVRWFF
J: TRBJ1-2; V: TRBV30; CDR3: CAWRAGDGYTF
J: TRBJ1-3; V: TRBV5-1; CDR3: CASSPGSKNSGNTIYF
J: TRBJ2-1; V: TRBV20-1; CDR3: CSARESLEQFF
J: TRBJ2-3; V: TRBV6-5; CDR3: CASSYSGREGAGDTQYF
J: TRBJ2-1; V: TRBV27; CDR3: CASSHSGTLPNEQFF
J: TRBJ1-2; V: TRBV20-1; CDR3: CSSAGSIQADRDSYGYTF
J: TRBJ2-3; V: TRBV6-5; CDR3: CASSYPLSTDTQYF
J: TRBJ2-2; V: TRBV6-1; CDR3: CASTGTGELFF
J: TRBJ1-4; V: TRBV29-1; CDR3: CSVAYGTANEKLFF
J: TRBJ2-1; V: TRBV6-1; CDR3: CASSFGGLAGGGSSYNEQFF
J: TRBJ2-2; V: TRBV7-2; CDR3: CASSPSPGHTGELFF
J: TRBJ2-7; V: TRBV15; CDR3: CATSKIRGREQYF